One and the same sample provided the 8 T cell receptor beta chains below, sequenced in a study of shared clonotypes between healthy human individuals. Here immunoSEQ multiplex PCR was the method, and the copy in TCRdb shows in-frame clones only, minus some. The table includes 950,000 to 1,100,000 clones, 65% to 80% detected once. Sample: memory CD4+ T cells sorted from blood. The subset is: CD45RA-negative fraction. These receptors were collected from a man between 18 and 35 years old in good health.

The rearrangement links TRBV5-1 to TRBJ2-1; D may be TRBD1 or TRBD2 (5 bases each). The germline V gene has CDR1 SGHRS and CDR2 YFSETQ. The CDR3 has 17 amino acids. V was cut by 3 bases and J by 3 bases, with 19 bases left in between. CDR3 nucleotides: TGCGCCAGCAGCTCCAGAGGGAGTCAGGGACGCTACAATGAGCAGTTCTTC. Protein product: CASSSRGSQGRYNEQFF.

This chain links TRBV19 with TRBJ1-5; 7 bases line up with TRBD1. From germline, CDR1 is LNHDA and CDR2 SQIVND (reference sequence). This CDR3 is 13 amino acids long. With V trimmed by 5 bases and J by 7 bases, 5 bases remained unmatched. The CDR3 DNA follows: TGTGCCAGTAGTTGGGACAGAAAGCAGCCCCAGCATTTT. It codes for CASSWDRKQPQHF.

The chain is built from TRBV18 and TRBJ2-3; D remains unclear. CDR1 and CDR2 from the germline V gene are KGHSH and LQKENI. V was shortened by 3 bases and J by 3 bases, with 10 bases between the two germline ends. The CDR3 totals 14 residues. CDR3 bases: TGTGCCAGCTCACCTGGACCGGCAACAGATACGCAGTATTTT. The encoded protein is CASSPGPATDTQYF.

This clone came up many times. Other DNA variants within this sample encode the same CDR3. The rearrangement joins TRBV7-9 to TRBJ1-2; perhaps TRBD1 as D (6 bases). The V end lost 5 bases, the J end lost 8 bases, and 9 bases lay between the germline ends. The CDR3 contains 11 residues. The germline V gene encodes CDR1 SEHNR and CDR2 FQNEAQ (reference sequence). The CDR3 is CASSLGQGYTF. The CDR3 region has the DNA TGTGCCAGCAGCCTAGGACAGGGCTACACCTTC.

This clone was seen just once. This sequence joins TRBV6-1 and TRBJ2-7, with unresolved D. Deletions cut 7 bases from V and 0 bases from J, with 13 bases between. The CDR3 contains 14 residues. Germline values: CDR1 MNHNS, CDR2 SASEGT. The CDR3 loop reads CASMITLSSYEQYF. CDR3 nucleotide sequence: TGTGCCAGCATGATCACACTTAGCTCCTACGAGCAGTACTTC.

The rearrangement uses TRBV18 and TRBJ2-5, with a possible D match to TRBD1 (6 bases). Germline CDR1 KGHSH, CDR2 LQKENI. CDR3 length: 15 amino acids. The V end lost 3 bases, the J end lost 2 bases, and 13 bases lay between the germline ends. The CDR3: CASSPLVGAQETQYF. CDR3 DNA sequence: TGTGCCAGCTCACCCTTGGTGGGGGCACAAGAGACCCAGTACTTC.

The chain is built from TRBV6-6 and TRBJ2-1, with TRBD1 matching over 9 bases. Germline CDR1 MNHNY, CDR2 SVGAGI (reference sequence). The junction had 3 bases not matched to a gene; V was cut back by 6 bases and J by 9 bases. CDR3 length: 12 residues. The CDR3: CASRPDRGEQFF. For the CDR3, the DNA is TGTGCCAGCAGACCGGACAGGGGTGAGCAGTTCTTC.

J is TRBJ2-7 and V is TRBV10-3; TRBD1 matches 7 bases. Germline assignment: CDR1 ENHRY and CDR2 SYGVKD. CDR3 length: 14 amino acids. V shed 3 bases and J 4 bases; nucleotides not matched to a gene: 6. The CDR3 DNA is TGTGCCATCAGTGATGGTGCCAGGGGGTACGAGCAGTACTTC. Its translation: CAISDGARGYEQYF.